Following are 19 T cell receptor beta chains from one sample sequenced in a study of blood T cells in healthy people across ages. The second PCR ran roughly 7 to 11 cycles with a sample-barcoded 5' primer and J-beta primers. TCRdb analysed the 5' RACE reads with MiXCR anew, one entry per CDR3 protein. The sample includes about 1.1 million distinct CDR3 sequences, around two fifths seen only once; the top ten take less than 15%. What was sequenced was blood. All receptors derive from a man aged 18 to 30 in good health.

In its sample, this clonotype was seen a few times. The rearrangement uses TRBV11-3 and TRBJ2-1; D assignment may be TRBD1 or TRBD2 (5 bases each). Trimming took off 2 bases at V and 6 bases at J, with 11 bases between the two ends. The CDR3 consists of 14 residues. Germline V CDR1 and CDR2: SGHNT, YENEEA. The CDR3 DNA reads TGTGCCAGCAGCTTAAGAGGGGCATTCAATGAGCAGTTCTTC. Amino acid sequence: CASSLRGAFNEQFF.

This chain joins TRBV9 and TRBJ2-1, with 7 bases lining up with TRBD1. Germline trimming cut 6 bases from V and 5 bases from J; bases unmatched to any gene: 14. Per germline, CDR1 SGDLS and CDR2 YYNGEE. The CDR3 sequence is 16 residues long. The CDR3 is CASTRYSGTDNNEQFF. As DNA, the CDR3 is TGTGCCAGCACCCGTTATTCCGGGACAGACAACAATGAGCAGTTCTTC.

This clonotype came up a few times. The chain carries TRBV4-2 and TRBJ1-2; D is unresolved. The CDR3 contains 16 residues. Germline lookup yields CDR1 LGHNA and CDR2 YNFKEQ. V lost 0 bases, J lost 4 bases, and 15 bases lay in between. Here the CDR3 reads CASSQDPRALGYGYTF. For the CDR3, the DNA is TGTGCCAGCAGCCAAGATCCACGGGCACTAGGCTATGGCTACACCTTC.

The rearrangement joins TRBV6-6 to TRBJ2-7; 12 positions match TRBD2. The CDR3 is 15 residues long. Germline CDR1 MNHNY, CDR2 SVGAGI (reference sequence). The V gene end was trimmed by 0 bases and the J gene end by 5 bases; junction bases not matched to a gene: 2. The CDR3, as DNA: TGTGCCAGCAGTTACTCGCTAGCGGGGGGGAACGAGCAGTACTTC. This gives the protein CASSYSLAGGNEQYF.

V and J are TRBV20-1 and TRBJ2-4; possible D gene TRBD1, 7 bases. CDR3 length: 17 amino acids. From germline, CDR1 is DFQATT and CDR2 SNEGSKA (reference sequence). Deletions cut 0 bases from V and 0 bases from J, with 15 bases between. The CDR3 sequence: CSARDWGDSEAKNIQYF. CDR3 DNA: TGCAGTGCTAGAGATTGGGGGGACAGTGAAGCCAAAAACATTCAGTACTTC.

This clonotype was seen many times. This chain links TRBV4-3 with TRBJ1-2, with D hard to call. Germline V gives CDR1 LGHNA, CDR2 YSLEER. The CDR3 has 15 residues. The V end was cut by 0 bases, the J end by 2 bases, with 10 bases between. The CDR3 sequence is CASSQDHPWNYGYTF. The CDR3 DNA follows: TGCGCCAGCAGCCAAGACCACCCCTGGAACTATGGCTACACCTTC.

The V gene is TRBV2, the J gene TRBJ2-1, with a tentative D call TRBD2 (6 bases). Germline loops: CDR1 SNHLY, CDR2 FYNNEI. This CDR3 is built from 11 residues. This CDR3 reads CAGGTYNEQFF. The CDR3, as DNA: TGTGCGGGGGGAACCTACAATGAGCAGTTCTTC.

This clonotype was picked up a small number of times. The gene calls are TRBV6-1 and TRBJ1-6; tentatively, D is TRBD1 (5 bases). The germline CDR1 and CDR2 sequences are MNHNS and SASEGT. The CDR3 loop spans 15 amino acids. V lost 3 bases to trimming and J lost 4 bases, with 10 bases between them. For the CDR3, the DNA is TGTGCCAGCAGTGAGGGTCCAGGGTATAATTCACCCCTCCACTTT. The encoded protein is CASSEGPGYNSPLHF.

This clonotype turned up a few times. The V gene is TRBV11-1, the J gene TRBJ1-1; D unclear. In germline, CDR1 is SGHAT, CDR2 FQDESV (reference sequence). CDR3 length: 13 amino acids. The germline V and J ends were trimmed by 4 bases and 3 bases, with 9 bases remaining between them. The CDR3 coding sequence is TGTGCCAGCAGCTCGCAGGAGTACACTGAAGCTTTCTTT. Amino acids: CASSSQEYTEAFF.

This sequence joins TRBV6-6 and TRBJ1-6; D gene uncertain. Trimming removed 2 bases at V and 1 base at J, with 6 bases between. The CDR3 is 15 residues long. CDR1 and CDR2 from the germline V gene are MNHNY and SVGAGI (reference sequence). This chain's CDR3 is CASSYPVSYNSPLHF. CDR3 coding DNA: TGTGCCAGCAGTTACCCGGTTTCCTATAATTCACCCCTCCACTTT.

V gene TRBV12-3 or TRBV12-4 combines with J gene TRBJ2-3, with 8 bases lining up with TRBD2. CDR3 length equals 18 residues. V was pared by 0 bases and J by 5 bases, with 13 bases of the junction left unmatched. The CDR3: CASSLAGGEGSWRDTQYF. The DNA of the CDR3 is TGTGCCAGCAGTTTAGCCGGGGGGGAGGGCTCGTGGAGAGATACGCAGTATTTT.

This clonotype was counted between two and nine times. This rearrangement joins TRBV27 to TRBJ2-3, with D tentatively TRBD2 (5 bases). The CDR3 sequence is 16 residues long. Per germline, CDR1 MNHEY and CDR2 SMNVEV (reference sequence). V gave up 2 bases and J gave up 1 base, with 13 bases separating them. CDR3 amino acids: CASSLGALGGTDTQYF. CDR3 in DNA: TGTGCCAGCAGTTTAGGAGCGCTGGGAGGCACAGATACGCAGTATTTT.

The genes are TRBV19 and TRBJ2-2; TRBD1 aligns across 8 bases. This CDR3 has 16 residues. Germline V gene sequence: CDR1 LNHDA, CDR2 SQIVND (reference sequence). After removal of 3 bases from V and 5 bases from J, the junction contained 8 bases not matched to a gene. Written as DNA, the CDR3 is TGTGCCAGTAGTATCCCCGGACAGGGCCGGACCGGGGAGCTGTTTTTT. Its translation is CASSIPGQGRTGELFF. Using reference TRBV19 and TRBJ2-2 for the parts outside the CDR3, the full variable domain is DGGITQSPKYLFRKEGQNVTLSCEQNLNHDAMYWYRQDPGQGLRLIYYSQIVNDFQKGDIAEGYSVSREKKESFPLTVTSAQKNPTAFYLCASSIPGQGRTGELFFGEGSRLTVL.

This clonotype turned up a few times. The chain recombines TRBV20-1 with TRBJ2-1; 9 bases fit TRBD2. CDR3 length equals 14 residues. From germline, CDR1 is DFQATT and CDR2 SNEGSKA (reference sequence). V shed 7 bases and J 7 bases; nucleotides not matched to a gene: 11. The CDR3 spells CSVPRLAGTNEQFF. The DNA for the CDR3 is TGCAGTGTCCCTAGGCTAGCGGGGACAAATGAGCAGTTCTTC.

The J gene is TRBJ2-1, the V gene TRBV20-1, with 9 bases aligning to TRBD1. V shed 0 bases, J shed 9 bases, and the junction held 9 bases outside the gene matches. The germline CDR1 and CDR2 sequences are DFQATT and SNEGSKA (reference sequence). The CDR3 covers 15 residues. The CDR3 region is CSARDNLGTGIEQFF. The CDR3 DNA follows: TGCAGTGCTAGAGACAACCTCGGGACAGGGATTGAGCAGTTCTTC.

J is TRBJ1-5 and V is TRBV20-1; weak D call: TRBD1 (5 bases). The CDR3 extends over 13 amino acids. Trimming removed 6 bases at V and 3 bases at J, with 12 bases between. Germline CDR1 DFQATT, CDR2 SNEGSKA (reference sequence). CDR3 amino acids: CSAVWGFNQPQHF. DNA for the CDR3: TGCAGTGCGGTATGGGGCTTCAATCAGCCCCAGCATTTT.

The CDR3, as DNA: TGTGCCAGCAGCCGGGAGCCGAGGGGGAATGAGCAGTTCTTC. Translated: CASSREPRGNEQFF. The J gene is TRBJ2-1, the V gene TRBV7-2; tentatively, D is TRBD1 or TRBD2 (6 bases each). Per the germline V gene, CDR1 is SGHTA and CDR2 is FQGNSA. The CDR3 runs to 14 residues. Trimming pared 5 bases from V and 7 bases from J, leaving 15 bases between. The whole variable domain, remainder taken from reference TRBV7-2 and TRBJ2-1, is GAGVSQSPSNKVTEKGKDVELRCDPISGHTALYWYRQSLGQGLEFLIYFQGNSAPDKSGLPSDRFSAERTGGSVSTLTIQRTQQEDSAVYLCASSREPRGNEQFFGPGTRLTVL.

This clonotype was picked up a small number of times. This chain uses TRBV7-2 with TRBJ2-2; tentative D call: TRBD1 (6 bases). The CDR3 is made up of 14 amino acids. The V gene's germline CDR1 is SGHTA and CDR2 FQGNSA. The V end lost 7 bases, the J end lost 3 bases, and 12 bases lay between the germline ends. CDR3: CASNPGQYTGELFF. For the CDR3, the DNA is TGTGCCAGCAACCCCGGACAGTACACCGGGGAGCTGTTTTTT.

The chain has TRBV2 and TRBJ2-2; 8 bases line up with TRBD2. The V and J ends lost 6 bases and 1 base, in that order; junction bases with no gene match: 4. The length of the CDR3 is 15 residues. Germline CDR1 SNHLY, CDR2 FYNNEI. Here the CDR3 reads CASSVTSVNTGELFF. The CDR3 coding sequence is TGTGCCAGCAGCGTGACTAGCGTGAACACCGGGGAGCTGTTTTTT.